This T cell receptor (beta chain) was sequenced in a study of blood T cell repertoires in COVID-19. Study overall: The samples span acute and convalescent COVID-19 from the United States, Italy and Spain. T cells, B-cell-depleted T cells, or PBMCs supplied cDNA or gDNA.

In the authors' workflow: From reference gene primer amplification, estimates of nucleated cell counts were derived. Sequencing was performed with immunoSEQ multiplex PCR; in TCRdb, only in-frame clones are kept and a portion is missing. V and J calls and clone size are given by that table; D and trimming were obtained from the DNA. The sample holds 90,000 to 100,000 clones, 85% seen once. The length of the CDR3 is 18 residues. Germline V gene sequence: CDR1 SQVTM, CDR2 ANQGSEA. Unmatched junction bases numbered 9, after V lost 1 base and J lost 1 base. V gene TRBV29-1 combines with J gene TRBJ2-1; TRBD2 matches 11 bases. Sequencing used peripheral blood. The TCR originated in a man at least 80 years old with acute or convalescent COVID-19. The DNA for the CDR3 is TGCAGCGTTGAAGTTTTTAGCGGGAGGGTCGGGTCCTACAATGAGCAGTTCTTC. This encodes CSVEVFSGRVGSYNEQFF.